Presented here are 17 T cell receptor beta chains from one specimen sequenced in a study of kidney transplant recipient with SARS-CoV-2 infection. TCRdb itself ran the reads through MiXCR, one entry per CDR3 protein. The sample holds fewer than 250,000 distinct CDR3 sequences, less than 35% seen once. This specimen consisted of a blood sample, obtained at baseline and on roughly day 120 from a kidney transplant recipient. These receptors all stem from a male patient between 25 and 39 years old who had COVID-19 and was a kidney transplant recipient. Some T cells may be supplied by the graft donor.

About this clonotype: This may arise from a read error, as a much more abundant clone is one base away. The CDR3 spells CASSALVGDSNEQFF. The DNA for the CDR3 is TGTGCCAGCAGCGCACTAGTGGGAGATTCCAATGAGCAGTTCTTC. The chain couples TRBV7-3 to TRBJ2-1, with a tentative D call TRBD2 (5 bases). The CDR3 is 15 residues long. Germline assignment: CDR1 SGHTA and CDR2 FQGTGA. The V end lost 5 bases, the J end lost 6 bases, and 17 bases lay between the germline ends. The whole variable domain, remainder taken from reference TRBV7-3 and TRBJ2-1, is GAGVSQTPSNKVTEKGKYVELRCDPISGHTALYWYRQSLGQGPEFLIYFQGTGAADDSGLPNDRFFAVRPEGSVSTLKIQRTERGDSAVYLCASSALVGDSNEQFFGPGTRLTVL.

With regard to this clonotype: A read error is possible here, since a much larger clone lies one base away. The chain joins TRBV14 to TRBJ2-1; the match to TRBD2 covers 10 bases. This CDR3 has 17 amino acids. Germline V gives CDR1 SGHDN, CDR2 FVKESK. The CDR3 spells CAGSQAAGGFLLGEQFF. The CDR3 DNA is TGTGCCGGCAGCCAAGCAGCGGGAGGGTTCCTATTAGGGGAGCAGTTCTTC. Complete variable domain (other parts from reference TRBV14 and TRBJ2-1): EAGVTQFPSHSVIEKGQTVTLRCDPISGHDNLYWYRRVMGKEIKFLLHFVKESKQDESGMPNNRFLAERTGGTYSTLKVQPAELEDSGVYFCAGSQAAGGFLLGEQFFGPGTRLTVL.

This clonotype has ten or more counts. CDR3 nucleotides: TGTGCCAGTAGTGGGCTTGTGACAAATCGAAAGACCTATGGCTACACCTTC. Translating it yields CASSGLVTNRKTYGYTF. V and J are TRBV19 and TRBJ1-2; D uncertain. The CDR3 has 17 amino acids. Trimming took 5 bases from V and 4 from J, leaving 23 bases between them. Germline V CDR1 and CDR2: LNHDA, SQIVND (reference sequence). The variable domain in full, with the rest retrieved from reference TRBV19 and TRBJ1-2, is DGGITQSPKYLFRKEGQNVTLSCEQNLNHDAMYWYRQDPGQGLRLIYYSQIVNDFQKGDIAEGYSVSREKKESFPLTVTSAQKNPTAFYLCASSGLVTNRKTYGYTFGSGTRLTVV.

This clonotype was found a few times. The CDR3 sequence is CASSASGTSGSPLHF. In nucleotides, the CDR3 is TGTGCCAGCAGCGCGTCCGGGACATCAGGTTCACCCCTCCACTTT. The J gene is TRBJ1-6, the V gene TRBV9; weak D call: TRBD1 (6 bases). Trimming shortened V by 3 bases and J by 9 bases, and 16 bases separated the two germline ends. This CDR3 comprises 15 residues. CDR1 SGDLS and CDR2 YYNGEE come from the germline V gene.

The sample holds many counts of this clonotype. The V call is TRBV11-2, the J call TRBJ1-2; no clear D gene. The CDR3 loop spans 17 amino acids. V was cut by 5 bases and J by 4 bases, with 23 bases left in between. Germline V lookup: CDR1 SGHAT, CDR2 FQNNGV. CDR3 sequence (DNA): TGTGCCAGCAGCATAGGCAGAACAAGCAGAAAGACCTATGGCTACACCTTC. Translation gives CASSIGRTSRKTYGYTF.

In the case of this clonotype: A much larger clone sits a single nucleotide away, making a read error possible. V gene TRBV5-4 combines with J gene TRBJ1-1, with D maybe TRBD1 (5 bases). Trimming cost V 3 bases and J 4 bases, with 13 bases left between them. The CDR3 extends over 14 amino acids. The V gene's germline CDR1 is SGHNT and CDR2 YYREEE (reference sequence). CDR3 sequence reads: CASSSWAGSTEAFF. CDR3 nucleotide sequence: TGTGCCAGCAGCTCATGGGCAGGGAGCACTGAAGCTTTCTTT.

This clonotype was seen at least ten times. V and J are TRBV6-5 and TRBJ2-2, with TRBD2 as a possible D gene (6 bases). CDR3 length: 15 residues. Germline V gene data show CDR1 as MNHEY and CDR2 as SVGAGI. V gave up 6 bases and J gave up 3 bases, with 14 bases separating them. This chain's CDR3 is CASRWASEYTGELFF. As DNA, the CDR3 is TGTGCCAGCAGATGGGCTAGCGAGTACACCGGGGAGCTGTTTTTT.

The sample holds many counts of this clonotype. J is TRBJ1-2 and V is TRBV4-1, with D tentatively TRBD1 (5 bases). This CDR3 spans 18 amino acids. The germline V gene has CDR1 MGHRA and CDR2 YSYEKL. Between the trimmed V and J ends, which lost 0 bases and 7 bases, there was a span of 24 bases. The CDR3 region is CASSQDIGGSRGIGGYTF. The CDR3 nucleotides read TGCGCCAGCAGCCAAGATATCGGGGGAAGCCGGGGGATTGGTGGCTACACCTTC.

There are a few counts of this clonotype. The gene calls are TRBV7-9 and TRBJ2-1; no clear D gene. The CDR3 extends over 15 amino acids. Germline V lookup: CDR1 SEHNR, CDR2 FQNEAQ (reference sequence). V lost 3 bases, J lost 7 bases, and 16 bases lay in between. In DNA, the CDR3 is TGTGCCAGCAGCTTTAAAGAACGGATTGGAAATGAGCAGTTCTTC. Its translation: CASSFKERIGNEQFF.

This clonotype has at least ten counts. The V call is TRBV7-3, the J call TRBJ2-5; TRBD1 agrees at 8 bases. Germline CDR1 and CDR2: SGHTA and FQGTGA. The CDR3 runs to 17 residues. Trimming removed 1 base from V and 1 base from J; junction bases left unmatched: 8. CDR3 residues: CASSLRPRTGLQETQYF. The CDR3 bases are TGTGCCAGCAGCTTAAGACCCCGGACAGGGCTCCAAGAGACCCAGTACTTC.

V usage is TRBV5-4 and J usage is TRBJ2-6; 7 positions match TRBD2. CDR3 size: 17 residues. V lost 3 bases and J lost 1; bases outside the gene matches: 7. The germline CDR1 and CDR2 sequences are SGHNT and YYREEE (reference sequence). The CDR3 DNA reads TGTGCCAGCAGCTGGGGGGGAAGAACATCTGGGGCCAACGTCCTGACTTTC. Protein: CASSWGGRTSGANVLTF.

This chain links TRBV5-5 with TRBJ2-5, with TRBD2 identical over 9 bases. The CDR3 totals 16 residues. Germline values: CDR1 SGHKS, CDR2 YYEKEE (reference sequence). The trim removed 2 bases at V and 4 bases at J, leaving 9 bases unmatched. The CDR3, as DNA: TGTGCCAGCAGCTTTGAGGGGATTAGCGGGAGAGAGACCCAGTACTTC. Translation gives CASSFEGISGRETQYF.

Note on this clonotype: With a much larger clone just one base away, this may be a read error. This sequence joins TRBV2 and TRBJ2-7; 11 positions agree with TRBD2. The J segment lost 10 bases and the V segment lost 4 bases, leaving 12 bases of the junction unmatched. This CDR3 comprises 15 residues. In germline, CDR1 is SNHLY, CDR2 FYNNEI. CDR3 loop: CASSVAGGRQEAQYF. As DNA, the CDR3 is TGTGCCAGCAGTGTAGCGGGAGGGCGACAAGAGGCCCAGTACTTC.

This clonotype has ten or more counts. The V gene is TRBV5-1, the J gene TRBJ2-1; tentatively, D is TRBD2 (6 bases). CDR1 and CDR2 from the germline V gene are SGHRS and YFSETQ. Trimming removed 0 bases at V and 5 bases at J, with 15 bases between. This CDR3 is built from 16 residues. The CDR3 DNA reads as TGCGCCAGCAGCTTGGTGGGGGGAATTGGGAACAATGAGCAGTTCTTC. This codes for CASSLVGGIGNNEQFF.

This rearrangement joins TRBV5-8 to TRBJ2-5; D is undetermined. Germline V gene sequence: CDR1 SGHTS, CDR2 YDEGEE. Trimming removed 7 bases at V and 5 bases at J, with 18 bases between. There are 14 residues in the CDR3. The CDR3, as DNA: TGTGCCAGCGGTTATGACCGATATATGGAGACCCAGTACTTC. This gives the protein CASGYDRYMETQYF.

V is TRBV23-1 and J is TRBJ2-3, with D tentatively TRBD1 (5 bases). TRBV23-1 is assigned to the ORF class and has an uncertain function. The CDR3 contains 16 residues. Trimming pared 6 bases from V and 2 bases from J, leaving 18 bases between. In DNA, the CDR3 is TGCGCCAGCAGGGTGTGGGGCCCGTCCAACACAGATACGCAGTATTTT. It specifies CASRVWGPSNTDTQYF.

As regards this clonotype: Possible read error: a much larger clone is one base away. V and J are TRBV28 and TRBJ1-4, with D unresolved. Trimming removed 7 bases from V and 6 bases from J, with 15 bases in between. Germline-derived CDR1 and CDR2 are MDHEN and SYDVKM. The CDR3 runs 14 residues. In nucleotides, the CDR3 is TGTGCCAGCAAGGCCCGGGCCTATGATGAAAAACTGTTTTTT. Translating it yields CASKARAYDEKLFF.